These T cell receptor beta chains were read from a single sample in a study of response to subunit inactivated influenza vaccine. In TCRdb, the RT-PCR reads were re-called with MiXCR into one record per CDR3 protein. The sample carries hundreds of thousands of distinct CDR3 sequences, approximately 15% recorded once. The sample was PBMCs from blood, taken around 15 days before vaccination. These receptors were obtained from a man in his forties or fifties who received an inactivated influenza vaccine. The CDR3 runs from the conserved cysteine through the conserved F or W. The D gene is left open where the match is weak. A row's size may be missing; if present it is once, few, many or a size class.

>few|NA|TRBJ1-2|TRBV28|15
CASTPAGRIGYGYTF
TGTGCCAGCACCCCCGCGGGGAGGATTGGCTATGGCTACACCTTC
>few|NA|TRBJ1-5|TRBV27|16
CASSFTGRGSNQPQHF
TGTGCCAGCAGTTTTACAGGGCGAGGAAGCAATCAGCCCCAGCATTTT
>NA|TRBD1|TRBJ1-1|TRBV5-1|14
CASSLEGGFTEAFF
TGCGCCAGCAGCTTGGAAGGGGGCTTTACTGAAGCTTTCTTT
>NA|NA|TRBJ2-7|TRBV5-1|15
CASREGADVSYEQYF
TGCGCCAGCAGAGAGGGAGCGGACGTCTCCTACGAGCAGTACTTC
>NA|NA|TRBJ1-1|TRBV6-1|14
CASRARRENTEAFF
TGTGCCAGCAGGGCTCGCAGGGAGAACACTGAAGCTTTCTTT
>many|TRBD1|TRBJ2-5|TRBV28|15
CASSGDRASQETQYF
TGTGCCAGCAGTGGGGACAGGGCGTCCCAAGAGACCCAGTACTTC
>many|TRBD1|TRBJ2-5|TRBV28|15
CASMEGQGARETQYF
TGTGCCAGCATGGAGGGACAGGGGGCACGAGAGACCCAGTACTTC
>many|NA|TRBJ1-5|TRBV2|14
CASSENPSNQPQHF
TGTGCCAGCAGTGAGAACCCTAGCAATCAGCCCCAGCATTTT
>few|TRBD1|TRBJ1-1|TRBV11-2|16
CASSSRMLGQRTEAFF
TGTGCCAGCAGCTCCCGGATGTTGGGACAGAGGACTGAAGCTTTCTTT
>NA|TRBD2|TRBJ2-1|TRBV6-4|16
CASSAMAGGQYNEQFF
TGTGCCAGCAGTGCCATGGCGGGAGGGCAGTACAATGAGCAGTTCTTC
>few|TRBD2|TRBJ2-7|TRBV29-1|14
CSVEDASGPYEQYF
TGCAGCGTTGAAGATGCTAGCGGACCCTACGAGCAGTACTTC
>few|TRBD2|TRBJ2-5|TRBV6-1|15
CASKILAGPQETQYF
TGTGCCAGCAAAATACTAGCGGGCCCCCAAGAGACCCAGTACTTC
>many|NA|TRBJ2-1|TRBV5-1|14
CASSFSRRLNEQFF
TGCGCCAGCAGCTTTTCCAGGCGTTTGAATGAGCAGTTCTTC
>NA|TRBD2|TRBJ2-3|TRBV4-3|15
CASSNLAASTDTQYF
TGCGCCAGCAGCAATCTAGCGGCCAGCACAGATACGCAGTATTTT
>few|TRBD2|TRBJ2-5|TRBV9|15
CASSAWGLGEETQYF
TGTGCCAGCAGCGCTTGGGGACTAGGGGAGGAGACCCAGTACTTC
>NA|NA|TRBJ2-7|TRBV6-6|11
CASSPSREQYF
TGTGCCAGCAGTCCATCCCGGGAGCAGTACTTC
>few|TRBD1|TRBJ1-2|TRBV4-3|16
CASSRAGTGNNYGYTF
TGCGCCAGCAGCCGAGCCGGGACAGGGAATAACTATGGCTACACCTTC
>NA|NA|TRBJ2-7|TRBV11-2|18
CGSSLVGSYYQGSYKQYF
TGTGGCAGCAGCTTAGTAGGCAGTTACTACCAGGGGTCCTACAAGCAGTACTTC
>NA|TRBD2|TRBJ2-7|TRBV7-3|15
CASRAGLADSYEQYF
TGTGCCAGCAGGGCGGGACTAGCGGACTCCTACGAGCAGTACTTC
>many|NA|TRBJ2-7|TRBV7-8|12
CASSHRAERQYF
TGTGCCAGCAGCCACCGGGCAGAGCGGCAGTACTTC
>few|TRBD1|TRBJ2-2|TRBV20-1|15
CSASWTGGADGELFF
TGCAGTGCTAGCTGGACAGGGGGCGCGGACGGGGAGCTGTTTTTT
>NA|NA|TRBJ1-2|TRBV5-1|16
CASSLDGGIGNYGYTF
TGCGCCAGCAGCTTGGACGGGGGAATTGGTAACTATGGCTACACCTTC
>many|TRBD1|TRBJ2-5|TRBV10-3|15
CAISEIGTGGETQYF
TGTGCCATCAGTGAGATTGGGACAGGTGGAGAGACCCAGTACTTC
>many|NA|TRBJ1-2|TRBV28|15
CASSPSGVTNYGYTF
TGTGCCAGCAGTCCCTCAGGGGTAACTAACTATGGCTACACCTTC
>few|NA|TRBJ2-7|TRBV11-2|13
CASSLIIASGQYF
TGTGCCAGCAGCTTAATTATAGCGAGTGGGCAGTACTTC
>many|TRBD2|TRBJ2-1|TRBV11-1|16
CASSIGTSSFGEEQFF
TGTGCCAGCAGCATAGGGACTAGCTCTTTTGGGGAGGAGCAGTTCTTC
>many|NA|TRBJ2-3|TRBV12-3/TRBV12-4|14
CASSFGGPTDTQYF
TGTGCCAGCAGTTTTGGGGGCCCAACAGATACGCAGTATTTT
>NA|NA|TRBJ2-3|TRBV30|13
CAWSFPPGDTQYF
TGTGCCTGGAGTTTCCCCCCCGGAGATACGCAGTATTTT
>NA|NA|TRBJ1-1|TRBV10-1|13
CASRLGVDGEAFF
TGCGCCAGCAGGTTGGGCGTGGATGGTGAAGCTTTCTTT
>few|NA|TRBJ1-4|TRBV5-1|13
CASSSELNEKLFF
TGCGCCAGCAGTTCAGAACTTAATGAAAAACTGTTTTTT
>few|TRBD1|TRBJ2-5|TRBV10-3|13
CAISLDRGETQYF
TGTGCCATCAGTTTGGACAGGGGTGAGACCCAGTACTTC
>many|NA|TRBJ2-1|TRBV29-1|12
CSVEGGGYEQFF
TGCAGCGTTGAAGGAGGAGGTTATGAGCAGTTCTTC
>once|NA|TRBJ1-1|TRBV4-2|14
CASSQRMGYTEAFF
TGTGCCAGCAGCCAAAGAATGGGTTACACTGAAGCTTTCTTT
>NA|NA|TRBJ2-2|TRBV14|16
CTSSRNPGPFPGELFF
TGTACCAGCAGCCGCAACCCCGGCCCTTTCCCCGGGGAGCTGTTTTTT
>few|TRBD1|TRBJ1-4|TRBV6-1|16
CASNRRTGALNEKLFF
TGTGCCAGCAACCGTCGGACAGGGGCCCTTAATGAAAAACTGTTTTTT
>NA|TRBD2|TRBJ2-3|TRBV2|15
CASSGTSWNTDTQYF
TGTGCCAGCAGCGGGACTAGTTGGAACACAGATACGCAGTATTTT
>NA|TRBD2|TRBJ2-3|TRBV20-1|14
CSAYGLAGADTQYF
TGCAGTGCCTACGGACTAGCGGGAGCAGATACGCAGTATTTT